The present T cell receptor (beta chain) was sequenced within a study of PD-1 blockade in classical Hodgkin lymphoma. Whole-study findings and limits: Those achieving complete response showed baseline diversity like newly diagnosed patients.

Only in-frame clones appear in the TCRdb table, and some are missing; sequencing was by immunoSEQ multiplex PCR. The top ten hold about 18% of the sample, which has tens of thousands of clones, 65% to 85% seen once. Documented time point: cycle 4 day 1 (C4D1), after 5 to 7 weeks of nivolumab. Every single patient, without exception, relapsed after autologous stem cell transplantation, and brentuximab vedotin exposure varied. A word on this clone: Its specificity is not known.

Material: peripheral blood mononuclear cells (PBMCs), obtained before the fourth cycle of nivolumab. The TCR was taken from a human donor with classical Hodgkin lymphoma.

In DNA form, the CDR3 reads TGTGCCAGCAGTTACAACCCGGGGCGGGCCACCTACGAGCAGTACTTC. Amino acids: CASSYNPGRATYEQYF. The V gene is TRBV28, the J gene TRBJ2-7; D tentatively reads TRBD1 or TRBD2 (5 bases each). Trimming shortened V by 4 bases and J by 2 bases, and 18 bases separated the two germline ends. The CDR3 length is 16 residues. Germline-derived CDR1 and CDR2 are MDHEN and SYDVKM. The whole variable domain, filled in from reference TRBV28 and TRBJ2-7, reads DVKVTQSSRYLVKRTGEKVFLECVQDMDHENMFWYRQDPGLGLRLIYFSYDVKMKEKGDIPEGYSVSREKKERFSLILESASTNQTSMYLCASSYNPGRATYEQYFGPGTRLTVT.